The 21 T cell receptor beta chains in this list originate from one sample, sequenced in a study of T cell repertoires in cytomegalovirus infection. TCRdb reprocessed the reads with MiXCR, giving one entry per CDR3 protein. The table has a few hundred thousand distinct CDR3 sequences, 15% to 20% seen once. The source material was PBMCs. These receptors all come from a human donor in good health (CMV status not recorded). Some clones in this sample may be carry-over from other donors' samples.

This clonotype was seen ten or more times. This chain connects TRBV10-3 to TRBJ2-5; D call uncertain. The CDR3 contains 14 residues. Deletions cut 8 bases from V and 5 bases from J, with 18 bases between. Germline CDR1 reads ENHRY; CDR2 reads SYGVKD. The CDR3 region has the DNA TGTGCCATCTCCTCCCCGGAACTCGTCGAGACCCAGTACTTC. Translation gives CAISSPELVETQYF.

The genes are TRBV5-1 and TRBJ1-6; D is ambiguous. The CDR3 has 15 amino acids. CDR1 is SGHRS, CDR2 YFSETQ, per germline. The V gene lost 4 bases and the J gene lost 7 bases, with 15 bases spanning the gap. The CDR3 DNA reads TGCGCCAGCAGCCTCTCGGGGTCCCCGAATTCACCCCTCCACTTT. Its translation is CASSLSGSPNSPLHF.

This clonotype was observed a handful of times. The rearrangement uses TRBV19 and TRBJ2-7; no clear D gene. The germline gives CDR1 LNHDA, CDR2 SQIVND (reference sequence). The CDR3 contains 14 residues. V was clipped by 3 bases and J by 0 bases, with 9 bases between them. CDR3 nucleotide sequence: TGTGCCAGTAGTATTGGGCGGACCTCCTACGAGCAGTACTTC. This translates into CASSIGRTSYEQYF.

This clonotype was found many times. The chain couples TRBV7-2 to TRBJ1-1; unclear D gene. This CDR3 has 13 amino acids. The V gene lost 4 bases and the J gene lost 3 bases, with 9 bases spanning the gap. In germline, CDR1 is SGHTA, CDR2 FQGNSA. The CDR3 region has the DNA TGTGCCAGCAGCTCCCAGACCTACACTGAAGCTTTCTTT. Encoded protein: CASSSQTYTEAFF.

The rearrangement joins TRBV11-2 to TRBJ2-1; D is perhaps TRBD1 or TRBD2 (5 bases each). CDR3 size: 14 residues. The germline V gene has CDR1 SGHAT and CDR2 FQNNGV. The germline V and J ends were trimmed by 4 bases and 6 bases, with 13 bases remaining between them. The DNA of the CDR3 is TGTGCCAGCAGCTCGGGGCCCCCCGGCAATGAGCAGTTCTTC. It codes for CASSSGPPGNEQFF.

This sequence joins TRBV5-4 and TRBJ2-1; TRBD2 aligns across 13 bases. Per germline, CDR1 SGHNT and CDR2 YYREEE (reference sequence). The CDR3 extends over 18 amino acids. The V and J ends lost 5 bases and 4 bases, in that order; junction bases with no gene match: 12. The CDR3 DNA is TGTGCCAGCAGTCCCCCCCCAACTAGCGGGAGGGCATACAATGAGCAGTTCTTC. Amino acids: CASSPPPTSGRAYNEQFF.

V is TRBV18 and J is TRBJ1-5; no definite D call. The ends were cut back, 3 bases at V and 1 base at J, with 13 bases in the middle. The CDR3 length is 16 residues. The germline gives CDR1 KGHSH, CDR2 LQKENI. The CDR3 reads CASSPGDVSSNQPQHF. The CDR3 DNA reads as TGTGCCAGCTCACCTGGGGATGTGTCGAGCAATCAGCCCCAGCATTTT.

This clonotype came up many times. The V gene is TRBV12-3 or TRBV12-4, the J gene TRBJ1-1; D remains ambiguous. The V gene lost 6 bases and the J gene lost 3 bases, with 11 bases spanning the gap. The CDR3 covers 13 residues. The CDR3 sequence is CASRETGYTEAFF. The CDR3, as DNA: TGTGCCAGCAGGGAGACGGGATACACTGAAGCTTTCTTT.

The CDR3 is CASGLGGFEQYF. The DNA for the CDR3 is TGTGCTAGTGGTTTGGGGGGTTTCGAGCAGTACTTC. The chain is built from TRBV12-5 and TRBJ2-7; D is unclear. The germline CDR1 and CDR2 sequences are LGHNT and FRNRAP. V dropped 1 base and J dropped 6 bases, with 7 bases sitting between them. The CDR3 sequence is 12 residues long.

This chain uses TRBV20-1 with TRBJ2-1; D might be TRBD1 or TRBD2, each matching 5 bases. Trimming left V 8 bases short and J 2 bases short, with 13 bases between. This CDR3 comprises 13 residues. CDR1 is DFQATT and CDR2 is SNEGSKA in the germline V gene (reference sequence). CDR3 amino acids: CSSGPKAYNEQFF. The CDR3 DNA reads as TGCAGTTCGGGACCAAAGGCCTACAATGAGCAGTTCTTC.

This clonotype was recorded a few times. The chain combines TRBV5-1 with TRBJ2-1; 7 bases map to TRBD1. This CDR3 region has 15 residues. Losses at the gene ends were 4 bases for V and 2 bases for J; bases not matched to a gene: 6. Germline lookup yields CDR1 SGHRS and CDR2 YFSETQ. CDR3 in amino acids: CASSPDRIAYNEQFF. For the CDR3, the DNA is TGCGCCAGCAGCCCGGACAGGATCGCCTACAATGAGCAGTTCTTC.

The rearrangement links TRBV4-3 to TRBJ2-5; 7 bases match TRBD2. This CDR3 contains 14 residues. Trimming removed 2 bases from V and 5 bases from J; junction bases left unmatched: 5. Germline lookup yields CDR1 LGHNA and CDR2 YSLEER. In DNA form, the CDR3 reads TGCGCCAGCAGCCAATCATGGGAGGGGGAGACCCAGTACTTC. Amino acid sequence: CASSQSWEGETQYF.

The rearrangement links TRBV2 to TRBJ2-2, with a tentative D call TRBD1 (6 bases). Germline CDR1 and CDR2: SNHLY and FYNNEI. The CDR3 covers 18 residues. Trimming shortened V by 7 bases and J by 1 base, and 22 bases separated the two germline ends. DNA of the CDR3: TGTGCCAGCAATGGCAGGGGTTATGGGAATGGGAACACCGGGGAGCTGTTTTTT. Translation gives CASNGRGYGNGNTGELFF.

CDR3 nucleotides: TGTGCCTCCACTGGGGGACAACCTACCGGCGGCTCCTACAATGAGCAGTTCTTC. Its translation is CASTGGQPTGGSYNEQFF. The chain has TRBV5-4 and TRBJ2-1; TRBD1 is a possible D gene (6 bases). From germline, CDR1 is SGHNT and CDR2 YYREEE (reference sequence). This CDR3 contains 18 residues. Trimming cost V 10 bases and J 0 bases, with 26 bases left between them.

This clonotype appeared a few times. This chain joins TRBV12-3 or TRBV12-4 and TRBJ2-7, with 7 bases aligning to TRBD2. V lost 6 bases, J lost 4 bases, and 12 bases stayed unmatched. CDR3 length: 15 amino acids. The DNA of the CDR3 is TGTGCCAGCAGCTCAAGTAGAACTAGCGTTTACGAGCAGTACTTC. It is translated as CASSSSRTSVYEQYF.

J is TRBJ1-1 and V is TRBV14, with D possibly TRBD1 on 5 matching bases. V shed 6 bases and J shed 5 bases, with 13 bases lying between them. The CDR3 length is 13 residues. The germline CDR1 and CDR2 sequences are SGHDN and FVKESK. As DNA, the CDR3 is TGTGCCAGCAGTATGGGGGTTCGGACTGAAGCTTTCTTT. The encoded protein is CASSMGVRTEAFF.

This clonotype was seen a handful of times. The chain has TRBV29-1 and TRBJ1-4; no clear D. The CDR3 is 14 residues long. Looked up from germline, CDR1 is SQVTM and CDR2 is ANQGSEA. The V and J ends lost 5 bases and 0 bases respectively, with 10 bases between them. CDR3 sequence reads: CSVWTSATNEKLFF. The CDR3, as DNA: TGCAGCGTTTGGACCTCTGCAACTAATGAAAAACTGTTTTTT.

The sample holds many counts of this clonotype. The chain joins TRBV10-3 to TRBJ2-2; D not certain. CDR3 size: 14 residues. In germline, CDR1 is ENHRY, CDR2 SYGVKD. V lost 4 bases and J lost 4, with 10 bases in between. The CDR3 DNA follows: TGTGCCATCAGTGGTGAGCGAAGCACCGGGGAGCTGTTTTTT. Its protein is CAISGERSTGELFF.

Ten or more counts support this clonotype. The chain joins TRBV7-2 to TRBJ2-5, with a tentative D call TRBD2 (6 bases). Between the trimmed V and J ends, which lost 3 bases and 5 bases, there was a span of 16 bases. CDR3 length equals 15 residues. CDR1 is SGHTA and CDR2 is FQGNSA in the germline V gene. The CDR3 spells CASSLSGSAVETQYF. CDR3 DNA: TGTGCCAGCAGCTTGAGCGGGTCCGCAGTGGAGACCCAGTACTTC.

This clonotype was seen only a few times. The rearrangement links TRBV29-1 to TRBJ2-5, with D uncertain. In germline, CDR1 is SQVTM, CDR2 ANQGSEA. There are 12 residues in the CDR3. The ends were cut back, 4 bases at V and 2 bases at J, with 8 bases in the middle. CDR3 bases: TGCAGCGTTGGGGCAGGACAAGAGACCCAGTACTTC. Its translation is CSVGAGQETQYF.

This clonotype occurred many times. The J gene is TRBJ2-1, the V gene TRBV10-3; unclear D gene. The CDR3 length is 11 residues. Between the trimmed V and J ends, which lost 7 bases and 8 bases, there was a span of 9 bases. Germline V CDR1 and CDR2: ENHRY, SYGVKD. CDR3 in amino acids: CAIMASDEQFF. The CDR3 DNA reads as TGTGCCATCATGGCCAGCGATGAGCAGTTCTTC.